One TCR beta chain is described in this entry. These data belong to a study of blood T cell repertoires in COVID-19. Study-level background: The cDNA or gDNA used as material had been derived from T cells, B-cell-depleted T cells, or PBMCs.

Under the authors' procedure: The authors estimated nucleated cell counts from reference gene primer amplification. Assay: immunoSEQ multiplex PCR; the TCRdb copy retains only in-frame clones and omits some. The V and J calls and the clone size are those of that table, but D and trimming were determined from the DNA. Of 150,000 or so clones listed, roughly nine tenths are singletons. V was clipped by 8 bases and J by 4 bases; unmatched bases: 6. Germline CDR1 and CDR2: SNHLY and FYNNEI. CDR3 length: 13 amino acids. The chain is built from TRBV2 and TRBJ2-5; 8 positions match TRBD1. The receptor was derived from a man aged 18 to 29 with COVID-19, enrolled during active disease. Sequencing was done on a sample of peripheral blood. The CDR3 sequence: CASQGASRETQYF. As DNA, the CDR3 is TGTGCCAGCCAGGGGGCCTCTAGAGAGACCCAGTACTTC.